The sequence of this T cell receptor beta chain was determined in a study of immune characterization of retroperitoneal liposarcoma. The V gene's germline CDR1 is SGHTA and CDR2 FQGNSA. With 4 bases clipped from V and 8 bases from J, the junction kept 5 bases outside the gene matches. This CDR3 contains 13 residues. This clonotype is deemed medium-sized. TCRdb re-derived calls from the PCR reads in MiXCR, one entry per CDR3 protein. The sample carries around 2,700 distinct CDR3 sequences, about 39% recorded once. This TCR was sampled from a male donor with retroperitoneal liposarcoma. The sequencing sample was made of tumor tissue. The J gene is TRBJ2-1, the V gene TRBV7-2, with TRBD1 matching 7 bases. CDR3 region: CASSSKQGHEQFF. CDR3 sequence (DNA): TGTGCCAGCAGCTCGAAACAGGGGCATGAGCAGTTCTTC.